A selection of T cell receptor beta chains follows, all from one sample in a study of T cell changes during pregnancy in multiple sclerosis. Repertoires were generated with immunoSEQ multiplex PCR, while TCRdb's copy carries only in-frame clones and drops some. The sample records over 35,000 clones, 75% to 95% being singletons. The source was CD4+ T cells from peripheral blood mononuclear cells, collected in the third trimester of pregnancy. All receptors derive from a female donor with multiple sclerosis, enrolled in a pregnancy study. Each CDR3 is given with its conserved first and last residue. Fields, in order: V gene, clone size, J gene, D gene, CDR3 protein, CDR3 DNA. D genes are given only for firm matches. Where a row states a size, it is once, few, many or the class of an expanded clone; other rows omit it.

v_gene: TRBV7-2; abundance: .; j_gene: TRBJ2-5; d_gene: TRBD2; CDR3aa: CASSFRGGSSETQYF; CDR3nt: TGTGCCAGCAGCTTTCGGGGCGGGAGTAGTGAGACCCAGTACTTC
v_gene: TRBV5-4; abundance: .; j_gene: TRBJ2-7; d_gene: TRBD2; CDR3aa: CASSLSAGGSYEQYF; CDR3nt: TGTGCCAGCAGCTTGTCGGCGGGAGGAAGCTACGAGCAGTACTTC
v_gene: TRBV27; abundance: .; j_gene: TRBJ1-1; d_gene: .; CDR3aa: CASSLSGGAANTEAFF; CDR3nt: TGTGCCAGCAGTTTATCAGGGGGTGCCGCGAACACTGAAGCTTTCTTT
v_gene: TRBV27; abundance: once; j_gene: TRBJ2-1; d_gene: .; CDR3aa: CASSLVFRVNNEQFF; CDR3nt: TGTGCCAGCAGTTTAGTATTTCGCGTGAACAATGAGCAGTTCTTC
v_gene: TRBV11-2; abundance: .; j_gene: TRBJ1-1; d_gene: .; CDR3aa: CASSSGGHSNTEAFF; CDR3nt: TGTGCCAGCAGCTCGGGAGGACATTCGAACACTGAAGCTTTCTTT
v_gene: TRBV5-1; abundance: .; j_gene: TRBJ2-1; d_gene: .; CDR3aa: CASSLTGNNEQFF; CDR3nt: TGCGCCAGCAGCTTAACAGGGAACAATGAGCAGTTCTTC
v_gene: TRBV28; abundance: .; j_gene: TRBJ1-1; d_gene: .; CDR3aa: CASSGVRGIPEAFF; CDR3nt: TGTGCCAGCAGTGGCGTTCGGGGGATCCCTGAAGCTTTCTTT
v_gene: TRBV5-1; abundance: .; j_gene: TRBJ2-7; d_gene: TRBD1; CDR3aa: CASSFTSGTGNKYF; CDR3nt: TGCGCCAGCAGCTTTACTTCCGGGACAGGGAATAAGTACTTC
v_gene: TRBV5-4; abundance: .; j_gene: TRBJ2-5; d_gene: .; CDR3aa: CASSLETSQETQYF; CDR3nt: TGTGCCAGCAGCTTGGAGACAAGCCAAGAGACCCAGTACTTC
v_gene: TRBV7-9; abundance: .; j_gene: TRBJ2-4; d_gene: .; CDR3aa: CASSLETSIQYF; CDR3nt: TGTGCCAGCAGCTTAGAAACTTCAATTCAGTACTTC
v_gene: TRBV5-4; abundance: .; j_gene: TRBJ1-1; d_gene: .; CDR3aa: CASSLRQGGNTEAFF; CDR3nt: TGTGCCAGCAGCTTGAGGCAGGGAGGGAACACTGAAGCTTTCTTT
v_gene: TRBV28; abundance: .; j_gene: TRBJ1-1; d_gene: .; CDR3aa: CASSLTGSGTEAFF; CDR3nt: TGTGCCAGCAGTTTAACAGGTAGTGGGACTGAAGCTTTCTTT
v_gene: TRBV29-1; abundance: .; j_gene: TRBJ2-3; d_gene: .; CDR3aa: CSVGVGQGRTDTQYF; CDR3nt: TGCAGCGTTGGGGTCGGGCAGGGGCGCACAGATACGCAGTATTTT
v_gene: TRBV6-6; abundance: .; j_gene: TRBJ1-2; d_gene: TRBD1; CDR3aa: CASSWDRRDGYTF; CDR3nt: TGTGCCAGCAGTTGGGACAGGAGGGATGGCTACACCTTC
v_gene: TRBV12-5; abundance: .; j_gene: TRBJ1-1; d_gene: TRBD1; CDR3aa: CASGLRDRGLLPPRIPLNTEAFF; CDR3nt: TGTGCTAGTGGACTACGGGACAGGGGGCTTTTACCTCCGCGAATCCCTCTGAACACTGAAGCTTTCTTT
v_gene: TRBV5-4; abundance: .; j_gene: TRBJ2-3; d_gene: TRBD1; CDR3aa: CASSSRTQGAAGTDTQYF; CDR3nt: TGTGCCAGCAGCTCCAGGACACAGGGGGCAGCAGGCACAGATACGCAGTATTTT
v_gene: TRBV9; abundance: once; j_gene: TRBJ2-3; d_gene: .; CDR3aa: CASSVTVGGAGTQYF; CDR3nt: TGTGCCAGCAGCGTAACTGTGGGGGGAGCCGGTACGCAGTATTTT
v_gene: TRBV5-1; abundance: .; j_gene: TRBJ2-7; d_gene: TRBD2; CDR3aa: CASSISGRSNEQYF; CDR3nt: TGCGCCAGCAGCATTAGCGGGAGGAGCAACGAGCAGTACTTC
v_gene: TRBV27; abundance: .; j_gene: TRBJ2-1; d_gene: .; CDR3aa: CASSTTGISPFGEQFF; CDR3nt: TGTGCCAGCAGCACCACAGGGATCTCCCCTTTCGGTGAGCAGTTCTTC
v_gene: TRBV6-5; abundance: .; j_gene: TRBJ1-2; d_gene: TRBD1; CDR3aa: CASRPPTGALGYTF; CDR3nt: TGTGCCAGCAGGCCCCCGACAGGGGCCCTGGGCTACACCTTC
v_gene: TRBV10-2; abundance: .; j_gene: TRBJ1-1; d_gene: .; CDR3aa: CASSPTVTEAFF; CDR3nt: TGCGCCAGCAGTCCCACAGTCACTGAAGCTTTCTTT
v_gene: TRBV28; abundance: .; j_gene: TRBJ1-5; d_gene: .; CDR3aa: CASNPGGGGWQPQHF; CDR3nt: TGTGCCAGCAACCCGGGGGGGGGTGGTTGGCAGCCCCAGCATTTT
v_gene: TRBV2; abundance: .; j_gene: TRBJ1-1; d_gene: TRBD1; CDR3aa: CASSEWGTANTEAFF; CDR3nt: TGTGCCAGCAGTGAATGGGGGACAGCGAACACTGAAGCTTTCTTT
v_gene: TRBV9; abundance: .; j_gene: TRBJ2-3; d_gene: .; CDR3aa: CASSVVVGEADTQYF; CDR3nt: TGTGCCAGCAGCGTAGTTGTGGGGGAGGCAGATACGCAGTATTTT
v_gene: TRBV14; abundance: .; j_gene: TRBJ2-2; d_gene: .; CDR3aa: CASSQDRTRNTGELFF; CDR3nt: TGTGCCAGCAGCCAAGACCGGACTCGGAACACCGGGGAGCTGTTTTTT
v_gene: TRBV9; abundance: .; j_gene: TRBJ1-6; d_gene: .; CDR3aa: CASSGQGLYNSPLHF; CDR3nt: TGTGCCAGCAGCGGGCAGGGTTTATATAATTCACCCCTCCACTTT
v_gene: TRBV18; abundance: .; j_gene: TRBJ1-2; d_gene: TRBD1; CDR3aa: CASSAGQGWLYGYTF; CDR3nt: TGTGCCAGCTCAGCGGGACAGGGGTGGCTCTATGGCTACACCTTC
v_gene: TRBV20-1; abundance: .; j_gene: TRBJ2-3; d_gene: .; CDR3aa: CSASTVDTQYF; CDR3nt: TGCAGTGCTAGTACGGTGGATACGCAGTATTTT
v_gene: TRBV28; abundance: .; j_gene: TRBJ1-1; d_gene: TRBD1; CDR3aa: CASSPGTALNTEAFF; CDR3nt: TGTGCCAGCAGTCCCGGGACAGCTTTGAACACTGAAGCTTTCTTT
v_gene: TRBV4-3; abundance: .; j_gene: TRBJ2-7; d_gene: TRBD2; CDR3aa: CASSQDQLREREQYF; CDR3nt: TGCGCCAGCAGCCAAGATCAGTTGCGGGAGCGCGAGCAGTACTTC
v_gene: TRBV2; abundance: .; j_gene: TRBJ2-4; d_gene: TRBD1; CDR3aa: CASRGTGVAKNIQYF; CDR3nt: TGTGCCAGCAGGGGGACAGGGGTAGCCAAAAACATTCAGTACTTC
v_gene: TRBV19; abundance: .; j_gene: TRBJ1-2; d_gene: TRBD1; CDR3aa: CASSIEGGQEYGYTF; CDR3nt: TGTGCCAGTAGTATTGAGGGAGGACAGGAGTATGGCTACACCTTC
v_gene: TRBV7-3; abundance: .; j_gene: TRBJ2-7; d_gene: TRBD1; CDR3aa: CASSSQGADEQYF; CDR3nt: TGTGCCAGCAGCTCCCAGGGGGCGGACGAGCAGTACTTC
v_gene: TRBV19; abundance: .; j_gene: TRBJ1-5; d_gene: TRBD1; CDR3aa: CASSIPGQYQPQHF; CDR3nt: TGTGCCAGTAGTATCCCGGGACAGTATCAGCCCCAGCATTTT
v_gene: TRBV5-4; abundance: few; j_gene: TRBJ1-2; d_gene: .; CDR3aa: CASSLAGLPENYGYTF; CDR3nt: TGTGCCAGCAGCTTGGCAGGCCTCCCAGAGAACTATGGCTACACCTTC
v_gene: TRBV7-9; abundance: .; j_gene: TRBJ2-2; d_gene: .; CDR3aa: CASSIAGELFF; CDR3nt: TGTGCCAGCAGTATCGCCGGGGAGCTGTTTTTT
v_gene: TRBV5-6; abundance: .; j_gene: TRBJ1-1; d_gene: TRBD1; CDR3aa: CASSLSDRETEAFF; CDR3nt: TGTGCCAGCAGCCTATCCGACAGGGAAACTGAAGCTTTCTTT